This entry concerns a single TCR beta chain. Using its own MiXCR run on the 5' RACE reads, TCRdb lists one record per CDR3 protein. Here the sample spans fewer than 450,000 distinct CDR3 sequences, roughly 31% being singletons. This sample was included in a study of identical twins' blood T cells. This CDR3 has 15 residues. Germline V gene sequence: CDR1 SGHTA, CDR2 FQGNSA. Between the trimmed V and J ends, which lost 5 bases and 0 bases, there was a span of 10 bases. The sample comprised PBMCs. The V call is TRBV7-2, the J call TRBJ1-4; no firm D call. The TCR comes from a woman aged 18 to 55 in good health. The CDR3 sequence: CASSLISATNEKLFF. DNA of the CDR3: TGTGCCAGCAGCCTAATATCTGCAACTAATGAAAAACTGTTTTTT.